This T cell receptor (beta chain) was found in a study of blood T cell repertoires in COVID-19. Study details: COVID-19 samples, acute and convalescent, were from the United States, Italy and Spain. PBMCs, B-cell-depleted T cells, or T cells provided the cDNA or gDNA that made up the material.

In the original processing: Amplifying reference gene primers gave estimates of nucleated cell counts. Repertoires were generated with immunoSEQ multiplex PCR, while TCRdb's copy carries only in-frame clones and drops some. V and J calls and clone size are copied from that table; D and trimming were computed from the DNA. This table holds around 150,000 clones, around 86% found once. Germline V gives CDR1 MDHEN, CDR2 SYDVKM. With 8 bases clipped from V and 3 bases from J, the junction kept 4 bases outside the gene matches. The CDR3 is made up of 14 amino acids. The TCR originated in a man between 18 and 35 years old with acute or convalescent COVID-19. V is TRBV28 and J is TRBJ2-3, with 11 bases that match TRBD1. Sample: peripheral blood. In DNA form, the CDR3 reads TGTGCCAGCCGGGACAGGGGGTCGACAGATACGCAGTATTTT. It is translated as CASRDRGSTDTQYF. The entire variable domain, with the rest obtained from reference TRBV28 and TRBJ2-3, is as follows: DVKVTQSSRYLVKRTGEKVFLECVQDMDHENMFWYRQDPGLGLRLIYFSYDVKMKEKGDIPEGYSVSREKKERFSLILESASTNQTSMYLCASRDRGSTDTQYFGPGTRLTVL.